This T cell receptor (beta chain) was captured in a study of blood T cells in healthy people across ages. Next came a second PCR, run for about 7 to 12 cycles, which used a sample-barcoded 5' primer along with a J-beta primer mix. A single record per CDR3 protein comes from TCRdb applying MiXCR to the 5' RACE reads. The table has 910,000 or so distinct CDR3 sequences, approximately 50% seen once. This receptor was identified in a woman aged 55-70 years in good health. Input material: blood.

The DNA of the CDR3 is TGTGCCAGCAGGGGGGGACTAGGGCACTACGAGCAGTACTTC. It translates to CASRGGLGHYEQYF. The J gene is TRBJ2-5, the V gene TRBV28; 8 bases are a match to TRBD2. TRBJ2-7 matches the DNA end more closely, so the J call is doubtful. Germline assignment: CDR1 MDHEN and CDR2 SYDVKM. This CDR3 region has 14 residues.